One sample yielded the 6 T cell receptor beta chains listed below, sequenced in a study of cytomegalovirus exposure and HLA in healthy donors. 13 Jbeta primers and 60 Vbeta primers were used for the PCR. The method was immunoSEQ multiplex PCR; TCRdb's version includes in-frame clones alone and lacks a portion of them. The sample carries 80,000 to 95,000 clones, less than 65% recorded once. Sequenced: PBMCs. These receptors were obtained from a woman in her twenties or thirties in good health and CMV-seronegative.

The chain joins TRBV6-1 to TRBJ1-5; TRBD1 matches 9 bases. The CDR3 spans 16 residues. The J segment lost 7 bases and the V segment lost 2 bases, leaving 9 bases of the junction unmatched. CDR1 MNHNS and CDR2 SASEGT come from the germline V gene. This CDR3 reads CASSEKVVGQGQPQHF. CDR3 nucleotide sequence: TGTGCCAGCAGTGAAAAGGTGGTTGGACAGGGGCAGCCCCAGCATTTT.

The chain links TRBV21-1 to TRBJ1-2. TRBV21-1 is given as a pseudogene. This CDR3 is built from 14 residues. In nucleotides, the CDR3 is TGTGCCAGCAGGAAAGAGCCGGGGTACCATGGCTACACCTTC. Its translation is CASRKEPGYHGYTF.

This rearrangement joins TRBV12-5 to TRBJ2-7; possibly TRBD1 for D (5 bases). The CDR3 has 14 residues. Trimming shortened V by 7 bases and J by 0 bases, and 13 bases separated the two germline ends. Germline CDR1 is LGHNT and CDR2 is FRNRAP. The CDR3 sequence is CASARDSPSYEQYF. The CDR3 nucleotides read TGTGCTAGTGCCAGAGACAGTCCCTCCTACGAGCAGTACTTC.

This chain connects TRBV19 to TRBJ1-5; TRBD1 agrees at 7 bases. V shed 3 bases, J shed 7 bases, and the junction held 9 bases outside the gene matches. Germline-derived CDR1 and CDR2 are LNHDA and SQIVND (reference sequence). The length of the CDR3 is 15 residues. The CDR3 region is CASSIDRAARQPQHF. CDR3 bases: TGTGCCAGTAGTATCGACAGGGCGGCAAGGCAGCCCCAGCATTTT.

This clone was seen a few times. The chain is built from TRBV14 and TRBJ2-2; D might be TRBD2 (7 bases). The CDR3 is made up of 16 amino acids. The germline gives CDR1 SGHDN, CDR2 FVKESK. V dropped 0 bases and J dropped 6 bases, with 14 bases sitting between them. As DNA, the CDR3 is TGTGCCAGCAGCCAAGAACTCCGAGGGGGGGCCGGGGAGCTGTTTTTT. Its translation: CASSQELRGGAGELFF.

J is TRBJ2-3 and V is TRBV2; TRBD2 agrees at 8 bases. Germline V gene sequence: CDR1 SNHLY, CDR2 FYNNEI. V trimming: 4 bases; J trimming: 6 bases; junction bases outside the gene matches: 6. This CDR3 contains 14 residues. The CDR3: CASSGGTRGDTQYF. CDR3 DNA: TGTGCCAGCAGTGGCGGGACTAGAGGGGATACGCAGTATTTT. Complete variable domain (other parts from reference TRBV2 and TRBJ2-3): EPEVTQTPSHQVTQMGQEVILRCVPISNHLYFYWYRQILGQKVEFLVSFYNNEISEKSEIFDDQFSVERPDGSNFTLKIRSTKLEDSAMYFCASSGGTRGDTQYFGPGTRLTVL.